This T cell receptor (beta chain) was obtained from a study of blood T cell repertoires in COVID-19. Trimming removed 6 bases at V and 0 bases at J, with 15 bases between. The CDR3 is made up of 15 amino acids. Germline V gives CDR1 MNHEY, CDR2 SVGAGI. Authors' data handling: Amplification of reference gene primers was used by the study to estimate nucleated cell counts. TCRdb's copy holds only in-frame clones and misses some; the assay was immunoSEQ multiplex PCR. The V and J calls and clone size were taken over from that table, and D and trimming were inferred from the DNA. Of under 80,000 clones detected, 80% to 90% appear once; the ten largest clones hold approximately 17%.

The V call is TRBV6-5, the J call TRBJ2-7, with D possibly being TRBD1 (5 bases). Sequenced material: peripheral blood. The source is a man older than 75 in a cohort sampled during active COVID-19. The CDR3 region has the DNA TGTGCCAGCAGCGTCGCACAGGATAGCTCCTACGAGCAGTACGTC. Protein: CASSVAQDSSYEQYV.